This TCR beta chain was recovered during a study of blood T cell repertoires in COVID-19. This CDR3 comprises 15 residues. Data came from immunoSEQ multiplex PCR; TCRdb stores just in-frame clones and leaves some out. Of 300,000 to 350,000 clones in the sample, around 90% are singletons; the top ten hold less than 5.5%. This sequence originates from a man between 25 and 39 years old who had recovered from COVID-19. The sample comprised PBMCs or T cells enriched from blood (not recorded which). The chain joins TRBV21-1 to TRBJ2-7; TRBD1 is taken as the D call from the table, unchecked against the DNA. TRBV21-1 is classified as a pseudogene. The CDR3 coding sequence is TGTGCCAGCAGCAAAGGGCAGGGGGGCTCCTACGAGCAGTACTTC. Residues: CASSKGQGGSYEQYF.